These 6 T cell receptor beta chains originate from one sample sequenced in a study of shared clonotypes between healthy human individuals (dated by TCRdb to 2019 to 2021). Library construction relied on the immunoSEQ multiplex PCR assay. As stored in TCRdb, this immuneACCESS dataset retains in-frame rearrangements with V and J assigned. A fraction of the clones does not appear; measured against another copy, unresolved V genes explain less than half of the discrepancy, and the remainder lacks a known reason. Counted in this sample were about 2 million clones; around 96% of them appeared once. The ten top clones hold around 1.1% of the sample. CD8 naive samples were CD45RO-negative cells positively selected for CCR7, giving a CD45RA+CCR7+ population that excluded TemRA cells. The specimen sequenced was naive CD8+ T cells sorted from blood. Explained via the paper, the cell subset or site label denotes: CD45RA+CCR7+. The source is a man between 18 and 35 years old in good health.

The rearrangement uses TRBV11-2 and TRBJ1-3; perhaps TRBD1 as D (6 bases). V was trimmed by 4 bases and J by 0 bases, leaving 16 bases between them. The CDR3 extends over 17 amino acids. Germline V gene data show CDR1 as SGHAT and CDR2 as FQNNGV. CDR3 protein: CASSSWTGDTSGNTIYF. In DNA form, the CDR3 reads TGTGCCAGCAGCTCGTGGACCGGGGACACCTCTGGAAACACCATATATTTT.

Details on this clone: Other DNA sequences within the sample encode an identical CDR3. The V call is TRBV4-1, the J call TRBJ2-7, with D possibly called TRBD1 or TRBD2 (5 bases each). Germline V gives CDR1 MGHRA, CDR2 YSYEKL. The ends were cut back, 1 base at V and 2 bases at J, with 12 bases in the middle. This CDR3 spans 15 amino acids. CDR3 DNA: TGCGCCAGCAGCCAAGTCTTTTTGGGGGCCTACGAGCAGTACTTC. Translating gives CASSQVFLGAYEQYF.

A word on this clone: An end of the junction differs from the germline gene, which may be a read error. This sequence joins TRBV4-3 and TRBJ2-1; 11 nucleotides match TRBD2. The CDR3 has 16 residues. CDR1 is LGHNA and CDR2 is YSLEER in the germline V gene. The CDR3 protein is CASNQDLAGGYNEQFF. CDR3 coding DNA: TGCGCCAGCAACCAAGACCTAGCGGGAGGCTACAATGAGCAGTTCTTC.

In this sample, this clone turned up once. The V and J genes are TRBV10-3 and TRBJ2-7; D is perhaps TRBD1 (5 bases). CDR1 and CDR2 from the germline V gene are ENHRY and SYGVKD. The CDR3 runs 15 residues. Deletions cut 0 bases from V and 0 bases from J, with 9 bases between. Here the CDR3 reads CAISESGVSSYEQYF. CDR3 DNA sequence: TGTGCCATCAGTGAGTCAGGGGTCAGCTCCTACGAGCAGTACTTC.

This clone was recorded once. The V and J genes are TRBV10-3 and TRBJ2-7; 8 bases align to TRBD1. Trimming took 5 bases from V and 3 from J; bases not matched to a gene: 6. The germline V gene encodes CDR1 ENHRY and CDR2 SYGVKD. This CDR3 is built from 14 residues. This CDR3 is CAISSSGQGYEQYF. The CDR3 DNA reads as TGTGCCATCAGTTCTTCAGGACAGGGCTACGAGCAGTACTTC.

This chain links TRBV19 with TRBJ2-7; the D gene is possibly TRBD2 (5 bases). V shed 3 bases and J shed 4 bases, with 13 bases lying between them. The germline V gene has CDR1 LNHDA and CDR2 SQIVND (reference sequence). This CDR3 has 14 residues. The CDR3, as DNA: TGTGCCAGTAGTATGACGGGGTTTGGTTACGAGCAGTACTTC. Its translation is CASSMTGFGYEQYF.